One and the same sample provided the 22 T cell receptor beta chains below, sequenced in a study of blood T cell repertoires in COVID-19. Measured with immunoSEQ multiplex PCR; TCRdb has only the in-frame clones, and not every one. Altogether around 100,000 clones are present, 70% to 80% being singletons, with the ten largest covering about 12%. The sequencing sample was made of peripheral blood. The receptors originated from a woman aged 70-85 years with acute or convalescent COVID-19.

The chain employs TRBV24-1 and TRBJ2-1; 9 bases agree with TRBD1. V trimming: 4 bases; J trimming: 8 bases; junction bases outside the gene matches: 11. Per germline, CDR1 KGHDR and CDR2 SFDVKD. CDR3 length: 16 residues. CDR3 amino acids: CATSDPGTGSGDEQFF. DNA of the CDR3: TGTGCCACCAGTGACCCCGGGACAGGGTCAGGCGATGAGCAGTTCTTC.

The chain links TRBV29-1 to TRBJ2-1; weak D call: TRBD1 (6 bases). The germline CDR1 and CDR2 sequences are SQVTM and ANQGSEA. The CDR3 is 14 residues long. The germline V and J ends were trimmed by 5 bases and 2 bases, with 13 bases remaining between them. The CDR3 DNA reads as TGCAGCGTTAAACAGGGTAGCGCCTACAATGAGCAGTTCTTC. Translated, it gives CSVKQGSAYNEQFF.

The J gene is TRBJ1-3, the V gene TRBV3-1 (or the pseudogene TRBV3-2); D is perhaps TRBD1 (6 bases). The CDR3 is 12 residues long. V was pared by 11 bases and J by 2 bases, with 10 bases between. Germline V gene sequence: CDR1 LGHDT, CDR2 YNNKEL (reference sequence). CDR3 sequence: CAVSGAGNTIYF. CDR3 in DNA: TGTGCCGTCTCAGGGGCTGGAAACACCATATATTTT.

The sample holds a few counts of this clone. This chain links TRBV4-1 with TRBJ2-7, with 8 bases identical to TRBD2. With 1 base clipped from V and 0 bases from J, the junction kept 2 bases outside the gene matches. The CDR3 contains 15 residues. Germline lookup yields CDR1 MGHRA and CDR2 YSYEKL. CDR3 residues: CASSQGSGSSYEQYF. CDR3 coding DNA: TGCGCCAGCAGCCAAGGAAGCGGGAGCTCCTACGAGCAGTACTTC.

CDR3 coding DNA: TGTGCCACCAGTGACACCCGGACTGTAGATACGCAGTATTTT. Amino acid sequence: CATSDTRTVDTQYF. This chain connects TRBV24-1 to TRBJ2-3; D may be TRBD2 (5 bases). This CDR3 has 14 amino acids. Germline CDR1 reads KGHDR; CDR2 reads SFDVKD. The V and J ends lost 4 bases and 5 bases respectively, with 12 bases between them.

The CDR3 loop reads CASSEPGTRDYGYTF. In DNA, the CDR3 is TGTGCCAGCAGCGAACCCGGGACTAGGGACTATGGCTACACCTTC. J is TRBJ1-2 and V is TRBV28, with D possibly being TRBD1 (5 bases). CDR1 and CDR2 (germline): MDHEN, SYDVKM. V gave up 6 bases and J gave up 3 bases, with 17 bases separating them. This CDR3 has 15 residues.

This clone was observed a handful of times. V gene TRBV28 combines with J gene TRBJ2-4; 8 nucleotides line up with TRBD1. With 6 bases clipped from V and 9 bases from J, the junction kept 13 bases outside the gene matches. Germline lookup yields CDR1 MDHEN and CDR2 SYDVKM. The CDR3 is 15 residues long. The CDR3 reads CASSLGQGGGSIQYF. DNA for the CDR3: TGTGCCAGCAGCCTCGGACAGGGAGGTGGGAGCATTCAGTACTTC.

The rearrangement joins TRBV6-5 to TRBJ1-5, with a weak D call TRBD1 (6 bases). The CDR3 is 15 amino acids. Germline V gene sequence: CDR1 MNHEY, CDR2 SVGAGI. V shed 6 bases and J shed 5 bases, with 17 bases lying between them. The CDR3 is CASSPLQGADQPQHF. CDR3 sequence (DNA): TGTGCCAGCAGCCCGTTACAGGGTGCGGATCAGCCCCAGCATTTT.

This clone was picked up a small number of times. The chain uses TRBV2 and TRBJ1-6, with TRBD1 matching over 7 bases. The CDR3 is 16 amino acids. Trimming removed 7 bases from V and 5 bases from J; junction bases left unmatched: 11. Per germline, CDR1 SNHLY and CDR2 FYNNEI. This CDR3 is CASTMGPGQNNSPLHF. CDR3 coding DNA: TGTGCCAGCACCATGGGACCGGGACAGAATAATTCACCCCTCCACTTT. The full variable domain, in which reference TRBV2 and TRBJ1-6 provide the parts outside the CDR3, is EPEVTQTPSHQVTQMGQEVILRCVPISNHLYFYWYRQILGQKVEFLVSFYNNEISEKSEIFDDQFSVERPDGSNFTLKIRSTKLEDSAMYFCASTMGPGQNNSPLHFGNGTRLTVT.

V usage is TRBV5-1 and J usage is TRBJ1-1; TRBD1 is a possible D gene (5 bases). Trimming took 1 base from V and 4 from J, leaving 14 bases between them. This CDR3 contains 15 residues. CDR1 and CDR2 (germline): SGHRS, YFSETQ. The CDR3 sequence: CASSLKWQQGTEAFF. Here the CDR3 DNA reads TGCGCCAGCAGCTTGAAGTGGCAGCAGGGCACTGAAGCTTTCTTT.

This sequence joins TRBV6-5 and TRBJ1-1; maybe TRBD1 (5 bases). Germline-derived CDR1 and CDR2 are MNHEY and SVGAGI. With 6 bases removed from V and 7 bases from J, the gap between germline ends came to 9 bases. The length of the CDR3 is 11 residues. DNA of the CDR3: TGTGCCAGCAGCCTTGACAGTGAAGCTTTCTTT. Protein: CASSLDSEAFF.

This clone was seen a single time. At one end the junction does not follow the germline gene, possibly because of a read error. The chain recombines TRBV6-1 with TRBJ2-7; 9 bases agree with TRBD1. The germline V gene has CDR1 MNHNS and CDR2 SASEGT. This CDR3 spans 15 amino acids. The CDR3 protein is CASSQAGQGPYEQYF. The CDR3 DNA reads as TGTGCCAGCAGTCAAGCGGGACAGGGACCCTACGAGCAGTACTTC.

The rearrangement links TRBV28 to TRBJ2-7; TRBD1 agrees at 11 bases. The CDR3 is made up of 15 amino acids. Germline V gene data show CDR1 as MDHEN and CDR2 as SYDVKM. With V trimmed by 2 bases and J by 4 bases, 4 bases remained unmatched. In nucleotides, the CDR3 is TGTGCCAGCAGTTTAACCGGGACAGGGGGTTACGAGCAGTACGTC. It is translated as CASSLTGTGGYEQYV.

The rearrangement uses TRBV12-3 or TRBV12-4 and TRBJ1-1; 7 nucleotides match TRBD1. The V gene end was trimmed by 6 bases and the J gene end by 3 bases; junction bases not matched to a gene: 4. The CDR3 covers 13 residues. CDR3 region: CASRGTADTEAFF. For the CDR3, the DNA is TGTGCCAGCAGGGGGACAGCGGACACTGAAGCTTTCTTT.

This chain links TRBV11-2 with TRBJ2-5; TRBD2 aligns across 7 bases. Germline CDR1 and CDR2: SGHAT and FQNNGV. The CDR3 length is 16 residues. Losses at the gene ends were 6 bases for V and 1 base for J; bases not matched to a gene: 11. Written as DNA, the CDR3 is TGTGCCAGCAGTTCTACCCGGGGGGTAAGCCAAGAGACCCAGTACTTC. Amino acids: CASSSTRGVSQETQYF.

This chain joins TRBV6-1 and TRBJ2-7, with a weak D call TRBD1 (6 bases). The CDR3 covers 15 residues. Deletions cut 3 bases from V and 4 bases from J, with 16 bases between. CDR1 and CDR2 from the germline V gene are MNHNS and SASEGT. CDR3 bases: TGTGCCAGCAGTGATCCCGGGACACCGCTGTACGAGCAGTACTTC. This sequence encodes CASSDPGTPLYEQYF.

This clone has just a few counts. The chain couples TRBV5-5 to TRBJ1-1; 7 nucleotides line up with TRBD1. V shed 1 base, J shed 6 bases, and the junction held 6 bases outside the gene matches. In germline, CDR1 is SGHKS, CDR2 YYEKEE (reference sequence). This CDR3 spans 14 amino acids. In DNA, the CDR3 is TGTGCCAGCAGCTTGACAGGGGATATCTCTGAAGCTTTCTTT. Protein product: CASSLTGDISEAFF. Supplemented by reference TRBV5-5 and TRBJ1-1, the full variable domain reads DAGVTQSPTHLIKTRGQQVTLRCSPISGHKSVSWYQQVLGQGPQFIFQYYEKEERGRGNFPDRFSARQFPNYSSELNVNALLLGDSALYLCASSLTGDISEAFFGQGTRLTVV.

For the CDR3, the DNA is TGTGCCAGTCGTGACAGTGGTTGGAATCAGCCCCAGCATTTT. It encodes CASRDSGWNQPQHF. The chain couples TRBV6-5 to TRBJ1-5; possibly TRBD1 for D (5 bases). The CDR3 sequence is 14 residues long. Germline CDR1 is MNHEY and CDR2 is SVGAGI. Deletions cut 9 bases from V and 4 bases from J, with 16 bases between.

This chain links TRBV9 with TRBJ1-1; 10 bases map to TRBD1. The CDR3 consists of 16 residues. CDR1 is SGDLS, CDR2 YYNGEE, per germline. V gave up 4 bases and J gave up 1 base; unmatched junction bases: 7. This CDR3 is CASSSGQGFENTEAFF. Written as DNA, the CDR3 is TGTGCCAGCAGCTCGGGACAGGGGTTTGAGAACACTGAAGCTTTCTTT.

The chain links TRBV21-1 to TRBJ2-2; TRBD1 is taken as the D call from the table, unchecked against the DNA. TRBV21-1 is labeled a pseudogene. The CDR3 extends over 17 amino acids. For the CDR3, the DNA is TGTGCCAGCAGCCCCCAGGGGGCAGAAAGGGTTCCCGGGGAGCTGTTTTTT. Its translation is CASSPQGAERVPGELFF.

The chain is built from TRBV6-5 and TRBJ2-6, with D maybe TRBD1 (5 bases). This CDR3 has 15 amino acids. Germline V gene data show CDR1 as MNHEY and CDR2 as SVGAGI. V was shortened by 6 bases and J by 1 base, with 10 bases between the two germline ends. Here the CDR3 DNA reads TGTGCCAGCAGCGCAGACAGATCTGGGGCCAACGTCCTGACTTTC. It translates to CASSADRSGANVLTF.

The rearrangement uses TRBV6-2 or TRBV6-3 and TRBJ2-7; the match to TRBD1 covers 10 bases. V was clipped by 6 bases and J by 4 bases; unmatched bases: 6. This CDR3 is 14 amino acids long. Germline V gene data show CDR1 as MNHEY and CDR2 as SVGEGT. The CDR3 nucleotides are TGTGCCAGCAGGTACGGGGGACAGGGGTACGAGCAGTACGTC. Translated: CASRYGGQGYEQYV.